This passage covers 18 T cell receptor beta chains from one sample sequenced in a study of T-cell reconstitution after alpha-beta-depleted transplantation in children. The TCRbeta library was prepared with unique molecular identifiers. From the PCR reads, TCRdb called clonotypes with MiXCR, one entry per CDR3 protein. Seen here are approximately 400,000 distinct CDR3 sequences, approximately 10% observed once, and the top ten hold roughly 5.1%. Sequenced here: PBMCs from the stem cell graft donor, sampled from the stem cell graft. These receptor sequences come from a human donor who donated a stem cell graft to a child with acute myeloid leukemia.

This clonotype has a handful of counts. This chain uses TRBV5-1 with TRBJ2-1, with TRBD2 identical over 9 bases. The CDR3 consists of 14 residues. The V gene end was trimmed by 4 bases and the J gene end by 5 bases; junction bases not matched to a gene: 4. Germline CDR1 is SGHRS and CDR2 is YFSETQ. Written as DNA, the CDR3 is TGCGCCAGCAGCGCGGGGGGGCCAAACAATGAGCAGTTCTTC. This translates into CASSAGGPNNEQFF.

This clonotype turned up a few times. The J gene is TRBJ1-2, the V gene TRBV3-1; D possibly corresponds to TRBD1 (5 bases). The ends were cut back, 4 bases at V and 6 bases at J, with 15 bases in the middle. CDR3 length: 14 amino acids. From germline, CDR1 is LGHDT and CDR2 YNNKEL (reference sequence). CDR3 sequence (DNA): TGTGCCAGCAGCCCCGGGGAGGGGCGGAATGGCTACACCTTC. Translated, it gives CASSPGEGRNGYTF. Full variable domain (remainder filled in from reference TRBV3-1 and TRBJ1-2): DTAVSQTPKYLVTQMGNDKSIKCEQNLGHDTMYWYKQDSKKFLKIMFSYNNKELIINETVPNRFSPKSPDKAHLNLHINSLELGDSAVYFCASSPGEGRNGYTFGSGTRLTVV.

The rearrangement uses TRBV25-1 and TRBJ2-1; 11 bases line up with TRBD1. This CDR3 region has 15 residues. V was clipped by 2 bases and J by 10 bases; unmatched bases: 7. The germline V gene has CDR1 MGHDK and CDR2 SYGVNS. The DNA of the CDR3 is TGTGCCAGCAGTGAAGGGGGACAGGGGGTATGGGAGCAGTTCTTC. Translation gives CASSEGGQGVWEQFF. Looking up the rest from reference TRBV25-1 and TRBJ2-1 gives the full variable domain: EADIYQTPRYLVIGTGKKITLECSQTMGHDKMYWYQQDPGMELHLIHYSYGVNSTEKGDLSSESTVSRIRTEHFPLTLESARPSHTSQYLCASSEGGQGVWEQFFGPGTRLTVL.

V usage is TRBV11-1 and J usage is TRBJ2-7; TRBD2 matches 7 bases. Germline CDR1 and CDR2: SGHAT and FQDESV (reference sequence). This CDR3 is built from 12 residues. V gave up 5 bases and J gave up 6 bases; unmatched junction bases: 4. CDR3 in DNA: TGTGCCAGCAGCCCCGGGGGGATCGAGCAGTACTTC. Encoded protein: CASSPGGIEQYF.

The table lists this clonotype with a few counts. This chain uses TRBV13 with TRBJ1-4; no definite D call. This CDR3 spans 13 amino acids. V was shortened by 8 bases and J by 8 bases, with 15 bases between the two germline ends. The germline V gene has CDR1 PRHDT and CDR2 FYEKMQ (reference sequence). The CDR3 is CASSLKRVEKLFF. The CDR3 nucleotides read TGTGCCAGCTCCCTCAAAAGGGTGGAAAAACTGTTTTTT.

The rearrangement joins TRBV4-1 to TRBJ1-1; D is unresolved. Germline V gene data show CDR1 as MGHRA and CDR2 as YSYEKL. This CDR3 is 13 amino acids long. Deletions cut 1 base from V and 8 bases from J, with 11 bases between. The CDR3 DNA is TGCGCCAGCAGCCAAGTGACCGGGAGGGAAGCTTTCTTT. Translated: CASSQVTGREAFF.

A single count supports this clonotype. The CDR3 here is CASSFAGRVTGNTIYF. DNA of the CDR3: TGTGCCAGCAGCTTCGCCGGGCGGGTAACCGGAAACACCATATATTTT. The rearrangement uses TRBV7-9 and TRBJ1-3; no reliable D call. Germline V gene data show CDR1 as SEHNR and CDR2 as FQNEAQ (reference sequence). V gave up 3 bases and J gave up 4 bases, with 16 bases separating them. There are 16 residues in the CDR3.

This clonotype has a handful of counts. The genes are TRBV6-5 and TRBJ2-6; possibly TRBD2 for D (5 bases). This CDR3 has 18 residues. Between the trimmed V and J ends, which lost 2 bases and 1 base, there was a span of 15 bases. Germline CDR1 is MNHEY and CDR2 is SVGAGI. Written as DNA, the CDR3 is TGTGCCAGCAGTTACCCGATATTGATAGCGTCTGGGGCCAACGTCCTGACTTTC. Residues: CASSYPILIASGANVLTF.

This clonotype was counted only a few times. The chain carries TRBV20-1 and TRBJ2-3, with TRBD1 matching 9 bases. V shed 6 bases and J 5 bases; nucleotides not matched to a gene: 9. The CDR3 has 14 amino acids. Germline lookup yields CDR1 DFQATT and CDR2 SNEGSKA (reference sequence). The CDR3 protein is CSAVNRGLGDTQYF. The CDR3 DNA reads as TGCAGTGCCGTTAACAGGGGGCTTGGAGATACGCAGTATTTT.

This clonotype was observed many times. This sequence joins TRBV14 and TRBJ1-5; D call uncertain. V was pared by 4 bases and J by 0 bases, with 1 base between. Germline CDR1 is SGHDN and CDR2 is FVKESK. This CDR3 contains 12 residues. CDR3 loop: CASSRSNQPQHF. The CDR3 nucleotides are TGTGCCAGCAGCCGTAGCAATCAGCCCCAGCATTTT.

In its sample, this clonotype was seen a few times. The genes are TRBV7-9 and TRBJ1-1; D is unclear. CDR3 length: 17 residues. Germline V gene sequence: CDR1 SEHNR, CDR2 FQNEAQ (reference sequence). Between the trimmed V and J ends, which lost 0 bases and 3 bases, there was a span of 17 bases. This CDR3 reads CASSLASLSGFDTEAFF. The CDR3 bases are TGTGCCAGCAGCTTAGCCTCTTTGTCAGGATTTGACACTGAAGCTTTCTTT.

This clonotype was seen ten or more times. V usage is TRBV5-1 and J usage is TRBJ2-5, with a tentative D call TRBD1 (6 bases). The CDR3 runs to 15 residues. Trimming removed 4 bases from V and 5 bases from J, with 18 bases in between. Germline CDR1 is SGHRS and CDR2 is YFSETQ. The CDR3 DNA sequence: TGCGCCAGCAGCCACTCTACAGGGATTCGGGAGACCCAGTACTTC. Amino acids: CASSHSTGIRETQYF.

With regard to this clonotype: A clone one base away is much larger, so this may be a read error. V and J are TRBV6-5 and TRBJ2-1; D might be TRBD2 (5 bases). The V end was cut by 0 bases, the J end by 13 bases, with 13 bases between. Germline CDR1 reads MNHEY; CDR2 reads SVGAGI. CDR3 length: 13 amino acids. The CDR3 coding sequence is TGTGCCAGCAGTTACTCGGTGAGGGAGACCCAGTTCTTC. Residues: CASSYSVRETQFF.

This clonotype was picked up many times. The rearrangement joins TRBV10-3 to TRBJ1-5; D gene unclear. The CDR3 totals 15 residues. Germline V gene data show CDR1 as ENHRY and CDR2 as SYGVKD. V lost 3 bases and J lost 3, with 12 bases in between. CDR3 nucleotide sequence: TGTGCCATCAGTGAAAGGGAAGGGAACAATCAGCCCCAGCATTTT. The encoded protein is CAISEREGNNQPQHF.

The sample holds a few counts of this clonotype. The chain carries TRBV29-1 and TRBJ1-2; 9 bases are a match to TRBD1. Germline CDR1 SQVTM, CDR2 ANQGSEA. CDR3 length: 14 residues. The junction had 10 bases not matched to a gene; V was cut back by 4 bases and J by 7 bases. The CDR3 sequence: CSVADRDREGGYTF. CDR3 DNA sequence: TGCAGCGTTGCCGACCGGGACAGGGAAGGTGGCTACACCTTC.

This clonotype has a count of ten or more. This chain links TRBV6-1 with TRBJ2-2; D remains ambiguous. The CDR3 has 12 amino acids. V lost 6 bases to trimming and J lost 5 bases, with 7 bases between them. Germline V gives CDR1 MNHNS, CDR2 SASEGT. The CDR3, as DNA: TGTGCCAGCAGGCCGTGGACCGGGGAGCTGTTTTTT. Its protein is CASRPWTGELFF.

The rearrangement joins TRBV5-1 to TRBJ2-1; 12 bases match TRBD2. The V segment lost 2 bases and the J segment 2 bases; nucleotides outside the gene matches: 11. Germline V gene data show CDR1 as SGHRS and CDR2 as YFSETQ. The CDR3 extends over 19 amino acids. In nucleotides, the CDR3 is TGCGCCAGCAGCTTAATGCTAGCGGGAGGGTTTAGCACCTACAATGAGCAGTTCTTC. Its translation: CASSLMLAGGFSTYNEQFF. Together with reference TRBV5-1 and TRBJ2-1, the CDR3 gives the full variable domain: KAGVTQTPRYLIKTRGQQVTLSCSPISGHRSVSWYQQTPGQGLQFLFEYFSETQRNKGNFPGRFSGRQFSNSRSEMNVSTLELGDSALYLCASSLMLAGGFSTYNEQFFGPGTRLTVL.

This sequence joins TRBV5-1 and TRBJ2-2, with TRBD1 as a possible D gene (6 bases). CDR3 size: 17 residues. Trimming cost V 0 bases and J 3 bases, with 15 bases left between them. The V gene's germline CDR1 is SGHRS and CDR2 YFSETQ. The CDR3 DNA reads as TGCGCCAGCAGCTTGGGAGGGACACCAACATACACCGGGGAGCTGTTTTTT. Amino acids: CASSLGGTPTYTGELFF.